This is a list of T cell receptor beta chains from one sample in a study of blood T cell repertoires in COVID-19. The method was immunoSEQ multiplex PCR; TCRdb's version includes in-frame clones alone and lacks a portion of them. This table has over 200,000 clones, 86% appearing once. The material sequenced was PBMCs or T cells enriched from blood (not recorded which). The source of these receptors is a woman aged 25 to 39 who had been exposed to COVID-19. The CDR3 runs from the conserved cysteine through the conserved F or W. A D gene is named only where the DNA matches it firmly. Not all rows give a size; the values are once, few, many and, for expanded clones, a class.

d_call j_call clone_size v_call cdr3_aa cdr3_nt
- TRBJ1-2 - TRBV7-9 CASSLMEVRGYTF TGTGCCAGCAGTCTCATGGAGGTCCGTGGCTACACCTTC
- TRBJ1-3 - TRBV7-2 CASSPRTVSGNTIYF TGTGCCAGCAGCCCGCGGACAGTCTCTGGAAACACCATATATTTT
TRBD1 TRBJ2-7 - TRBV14 CASSHSPGQGASYEQYF TGTGCCAGCAGCCACTCCCCGGGACAGGGGGCCTCCTACGAGCAGTACTTC
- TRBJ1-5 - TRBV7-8 CASSRIPRAKGAQHF TGTGCCAGCAGCCGCATCCCCAGGGCAAAGGGGGCCCAGCATTTT
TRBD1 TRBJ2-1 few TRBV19 CASSAGGMAYNEQFF TGTGCCAGTAGTGCAGGGGGCATGGCCTACAATGAGCAGTTCTTC
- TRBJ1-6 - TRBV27 CASSLTGDYNSPLHF TGTGCCAGCAGTTTGACAGGCGATTATAATTCACCCCTCCACTTT
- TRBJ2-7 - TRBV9 CASSVAAYSYEQYF TGTGCCAGCAGCGTAGCAGCGTACTCCTACGAGCAGTACTTC
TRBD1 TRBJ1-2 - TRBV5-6 CASSLVRGQGGYTF TGTGCCAGCAGCTTGGTCAGGGGGCAAGGAGGCTACACCTTC
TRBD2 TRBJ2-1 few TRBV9 CASSVSSGGAYNEQFF TGTGCCAGCAGCGTATCAAGCGGGGGGGCGTACAATGAGCAGTTCTTC
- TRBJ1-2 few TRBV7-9 CASSLDSPVLSGYTF TGTGCCAGCAGCTTAGACAGCCCCGTCTTGAGCGGCTACACCTTC
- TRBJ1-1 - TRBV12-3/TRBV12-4 CASSDWGDTEAFF TGTGCCAGCAGCGACTGGGGGGACACTGAAGCTTTCTTT
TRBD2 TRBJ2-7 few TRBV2 CASSELASGLVYEQYF TGTGCCAGCAGTGAACTGGCTAGCGGTTTAGTGTACGAGCAGTACTTC
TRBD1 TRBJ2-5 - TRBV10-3 CAISDGTGGETQYF TGTGCCATCAGTGACGGGACAGGGGGAGAGACCCAGTACTTC
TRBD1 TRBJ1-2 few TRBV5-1 CASSPRGDGYTF TGCGCCAGCAGCCCCAGGGGGGATGGCTACACCTTC
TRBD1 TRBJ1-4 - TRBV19 CATLKRQGSNEKLFF TGTGCCACCCTGAAGAGACAGGGCTCTAATGAAAAACTGTTTTTT
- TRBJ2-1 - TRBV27 CASSFGGLGDNEQFF TGTGCCAGCAGTTTCGGGGGTCTTGGCGACAATGAGCAGTTCTTC
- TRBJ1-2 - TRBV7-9 CASSFGNGQTVYGYTF TGTGCCAGCAGCTTCGGGAACGGACAGACAGTCTATGGCTACACCTTC
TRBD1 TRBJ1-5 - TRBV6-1 CASSEGTGVSNQPQHF TGTGCCAGCAGTGAAGGGACAGGGGTCAGCAATCAGCCCCAGCATTTT
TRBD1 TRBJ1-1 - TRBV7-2 CASSLAGGQMNTEAFF TGTGCCAGCAGCTTAGCAGGGGGACAGATGAACACTGAAGCTTTCTTT
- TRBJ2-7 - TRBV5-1 CASSLNGPTDSYEQYF TGCGCCAGCAGCTTGAATGGGCCCACGGATTCCTACGAGCAGTACTTC
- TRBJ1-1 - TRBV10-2 CASSFPPRTEAFF TGCGCCAGCAGTTTCCCGCCTCGGACTGAAGCTTTCTTT
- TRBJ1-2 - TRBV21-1 CASSNPPRQGAWYGYTF TGTGCCAGCAGCAACCCCCCCCGACAGGGGGCCTGGTATGGCTACACCTTC
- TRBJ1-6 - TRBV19 CASSTPASGYNSPLHF TGTGCCAGTAGTACTCCGGCCTCGGGCTATAATTCACCCCTCCACTTT
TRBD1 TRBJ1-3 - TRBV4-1 CASSPGTGPSSGNTIYF TGCGCCAGCAGTCCCGGGACAGGGCCAAGCTCTGGAAACACCATATATTTT
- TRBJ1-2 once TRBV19 CASSIGGSGNWYGYTF TGTGCCAGTAGTATCGGGGGGAGCGGAAACTGGTATGGCTACACCTTC
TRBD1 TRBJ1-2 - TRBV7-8 CASSLAPMGQAIYGYTF TGTGCCAGCAGCTTAGCCCCTATGGGACAGGCCATCTATGGCTACACCTTC
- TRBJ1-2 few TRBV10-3 CAITNGGAQGYTF TGTGCCATCACCAACGGGGGGGCGCAGGGCTACACCTTC
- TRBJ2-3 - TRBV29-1 CSAPLDTQYF TGCAGCGCCCCCCTTGATACGCAGTATTTT
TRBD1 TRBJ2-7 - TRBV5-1 CASSSQGAHEQYF TGCGCCAGCAGCTCGCAGGGGGCCCACGAGCAGTACTTC
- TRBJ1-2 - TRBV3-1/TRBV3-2 CASSFGQPSHYTF TGTGCCAGCAGCTTCGGACAGCCATCCCACTACACCTTC
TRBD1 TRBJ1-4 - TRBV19 CASSGRQGLGEKLFF TGTGCCAGTAGCGGCCGACAGGGGCTGGGGGAAAAACTGTTTTTT
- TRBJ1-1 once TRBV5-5 CASSLDWAGLNTEAFF TGTGCCAGCAGCTTAGATTGGGCAGGGCTGAACACTGAAGCTTTCTTT
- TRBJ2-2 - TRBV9 CASSLDSRGELFF TGTGCCAGCAGCCTCGACTCACGCGGGGAGCTGTTTTTT
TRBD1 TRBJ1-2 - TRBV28 CASSPGAGGHYGYTF TGTGCCAGCAGTCCCGGGGCAGGGGGCCACTATGGCTACACCTTC
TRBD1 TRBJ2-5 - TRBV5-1 CASSYDRGPWETQYF TGCGCCAGCAGCTATGACAGGGGACCTTGGGAGACCCAGTACTTC
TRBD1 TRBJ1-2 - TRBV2 CASSGGQGINYGYTF TGTGCCAGCAGTGGGGGACAGGGGATTAACTATGGCTACACCTTC
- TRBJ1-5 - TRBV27 CASRRSPNQPQHF TGTGCCAGCAGACGGAGCCCGAATCAGCCCCAGCATTTT
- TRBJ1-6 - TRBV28 CASRPGSIYNSPLHF TGTGCCAGCAGACCCGGGTCTATCTATAATTCACCCCTCCACTTT
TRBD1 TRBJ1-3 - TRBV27 CASRETGGAGNTIYF TGTGCCAGCAGGGAAACAGGGGGCGCAGGAAACACCATATATTTT